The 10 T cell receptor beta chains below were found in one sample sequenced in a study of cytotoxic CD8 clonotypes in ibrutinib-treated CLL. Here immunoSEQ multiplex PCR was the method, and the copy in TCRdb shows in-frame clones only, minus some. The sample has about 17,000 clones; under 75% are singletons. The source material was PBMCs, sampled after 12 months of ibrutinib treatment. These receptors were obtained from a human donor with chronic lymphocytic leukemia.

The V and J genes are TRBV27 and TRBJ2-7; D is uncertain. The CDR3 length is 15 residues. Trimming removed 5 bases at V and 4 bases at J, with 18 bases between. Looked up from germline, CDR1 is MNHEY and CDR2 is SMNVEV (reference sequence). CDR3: CASSPDGDLTYEQYF. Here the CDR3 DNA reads TGTGCCAGCAGTCCCGATGGGGATTTAACATACGAGCAGTACTTC.

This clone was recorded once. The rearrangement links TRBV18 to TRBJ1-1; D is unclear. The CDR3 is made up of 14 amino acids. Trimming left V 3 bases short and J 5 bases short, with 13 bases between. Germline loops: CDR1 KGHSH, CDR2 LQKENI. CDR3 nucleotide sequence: TGTGCCAGCTCACCCGGATCGACGAAAACTGAAGCTTTCTTT. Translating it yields CASSPGSTKTEAFF.

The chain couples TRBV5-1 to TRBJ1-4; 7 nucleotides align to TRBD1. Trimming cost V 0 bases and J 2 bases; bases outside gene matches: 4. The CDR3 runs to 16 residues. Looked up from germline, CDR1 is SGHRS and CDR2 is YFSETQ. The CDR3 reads CASSLGDSTTNEKLFF. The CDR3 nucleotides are TGCGCCAGCAGCTTGGGGGACAGTACCACTAATGAAAAACTGTTTTTT.

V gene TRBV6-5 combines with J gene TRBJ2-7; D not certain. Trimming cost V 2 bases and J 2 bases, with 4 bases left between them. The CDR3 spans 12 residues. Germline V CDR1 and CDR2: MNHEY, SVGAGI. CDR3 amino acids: CASSYGTYEQYF. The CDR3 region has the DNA TGTGCCAGCAGTTACGGGACCTACGAGCAGTACTTC.

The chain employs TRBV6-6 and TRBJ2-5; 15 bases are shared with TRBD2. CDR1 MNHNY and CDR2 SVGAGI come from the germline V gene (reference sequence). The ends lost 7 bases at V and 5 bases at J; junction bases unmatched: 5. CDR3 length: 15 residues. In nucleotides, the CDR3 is TGTGCCAGCACCAGGACTAGCGGGGGGGAGGAGACCCAGTACTTC. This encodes CASTRTSGGEETQYF.

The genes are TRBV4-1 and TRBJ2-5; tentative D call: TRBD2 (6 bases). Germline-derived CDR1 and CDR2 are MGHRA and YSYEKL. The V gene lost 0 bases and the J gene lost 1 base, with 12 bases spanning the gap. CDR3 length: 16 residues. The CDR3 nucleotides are TGCGCCAGCAGCCAAGAGCGGGACGCTGTCCAAGAGACCCAGTACTTC. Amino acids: CASSQERDAVQETQYF.

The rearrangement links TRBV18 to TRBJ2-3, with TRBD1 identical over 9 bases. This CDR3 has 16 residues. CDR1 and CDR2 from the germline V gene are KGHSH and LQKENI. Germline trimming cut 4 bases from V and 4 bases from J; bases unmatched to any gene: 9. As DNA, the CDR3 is TGTGCCAGCTCACTTGCCGACAGGGGGTTGGCAGATACGCAGTATTTT. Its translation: CASSLADRGLADTQYF.

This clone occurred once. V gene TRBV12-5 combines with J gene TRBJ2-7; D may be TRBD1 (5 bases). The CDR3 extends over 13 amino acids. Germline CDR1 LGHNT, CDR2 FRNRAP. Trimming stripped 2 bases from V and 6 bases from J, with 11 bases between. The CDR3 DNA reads TGTGCTAGTGGTTTGTACCCAGGGTTCGAGCAGTACTTC. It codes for CASGLYPGFEQYF.

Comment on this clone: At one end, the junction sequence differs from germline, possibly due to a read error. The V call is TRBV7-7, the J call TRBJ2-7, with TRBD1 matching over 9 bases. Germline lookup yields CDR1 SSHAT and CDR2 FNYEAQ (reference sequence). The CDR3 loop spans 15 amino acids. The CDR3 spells CASSFEPGQGSEQYF. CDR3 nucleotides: TGTGCTAGCAGCTTCGAACCCGGACAGGGGAGCGAGCAGTACTTC.

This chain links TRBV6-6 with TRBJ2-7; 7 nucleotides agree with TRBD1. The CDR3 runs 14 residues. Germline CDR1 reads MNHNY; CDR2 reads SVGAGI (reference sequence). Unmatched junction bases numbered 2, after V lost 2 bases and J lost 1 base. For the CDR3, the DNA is TGTGCCAGCAGTTACGCAGGGGGATCCTACGAGCAGTACTTC. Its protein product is CASSYAGGSYEQYF.